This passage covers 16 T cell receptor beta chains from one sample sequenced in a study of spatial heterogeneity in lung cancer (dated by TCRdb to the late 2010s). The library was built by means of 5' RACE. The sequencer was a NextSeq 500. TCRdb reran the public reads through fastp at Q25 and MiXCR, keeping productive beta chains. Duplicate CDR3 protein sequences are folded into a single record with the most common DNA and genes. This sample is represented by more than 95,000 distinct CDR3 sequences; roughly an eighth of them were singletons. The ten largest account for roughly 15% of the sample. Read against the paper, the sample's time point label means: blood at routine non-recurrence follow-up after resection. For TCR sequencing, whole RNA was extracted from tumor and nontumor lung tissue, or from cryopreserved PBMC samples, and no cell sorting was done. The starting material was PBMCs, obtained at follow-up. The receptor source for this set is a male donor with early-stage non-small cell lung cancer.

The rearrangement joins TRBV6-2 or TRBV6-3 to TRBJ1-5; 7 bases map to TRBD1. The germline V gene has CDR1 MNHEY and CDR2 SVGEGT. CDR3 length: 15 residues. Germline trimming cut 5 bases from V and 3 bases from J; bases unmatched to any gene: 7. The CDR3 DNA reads TGTGCCAGCAGTCTCCCGACAGGGCTCAATCAGCCCCAGCATTTT. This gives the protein CASSLPTGLNQPQHF.

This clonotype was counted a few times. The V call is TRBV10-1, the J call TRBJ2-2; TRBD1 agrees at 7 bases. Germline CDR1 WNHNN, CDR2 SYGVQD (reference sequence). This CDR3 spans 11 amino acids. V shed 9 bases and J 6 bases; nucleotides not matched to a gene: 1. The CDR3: CASGQAGELFF. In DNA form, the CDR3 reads TGCGCCAGTGGACAGGCCGGGGAGCTGTTTTTT.

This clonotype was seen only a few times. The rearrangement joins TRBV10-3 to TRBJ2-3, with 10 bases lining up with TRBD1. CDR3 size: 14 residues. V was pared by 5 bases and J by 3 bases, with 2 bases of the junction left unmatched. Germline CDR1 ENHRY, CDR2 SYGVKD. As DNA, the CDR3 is TGTGCCATCAGTCGACAGGGGGCTACAGATACGCAGTATTTT. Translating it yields CAISRQGATDTQYF.

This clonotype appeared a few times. CDR3 region: CSVGRRDSGYTF. DNA for the CDR3: TGCAGCGTTGGCAGAAGGGACTCTGGCTACACCTTC. The chain employs TRBV29-1 and TRBJ1-2; D may be TRBD1 (5 bases). The germline CDR1 and CDR2 sequences are SQVTM and ANQGSEA. Trimming removed 4 bases from V and 7 bases from J, with 13 bases in between. The CDR3 extends over 12 amino acids.

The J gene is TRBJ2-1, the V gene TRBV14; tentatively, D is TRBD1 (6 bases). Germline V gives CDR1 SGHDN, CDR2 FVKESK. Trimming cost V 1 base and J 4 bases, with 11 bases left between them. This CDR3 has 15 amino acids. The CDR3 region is CASSQVYRDYNEQFF. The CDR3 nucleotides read TGTGCCAGCAGCCAAGTCTACAGGGATTACAATGAGCAGTTCTTC.

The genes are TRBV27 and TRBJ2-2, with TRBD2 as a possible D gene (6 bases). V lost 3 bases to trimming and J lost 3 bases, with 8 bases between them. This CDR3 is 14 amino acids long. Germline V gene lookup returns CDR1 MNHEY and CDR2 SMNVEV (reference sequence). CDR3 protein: CASSLGTHTGELFF. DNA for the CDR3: TGTGCCAGCAGTTTGGGGACTCACACCGGGGAGCTGTTTTTT.

CDR3 DNA: TGTGCCAGCAGCTTAGAGGACAGCCCGCCTAGCACAGATACGCAGTATTTT. This sequence encodes CASSLEDSPPSTDTQYF. The chain is built from TRBV7-2 and TRBJ2-3, with D possibly matching TRBD1 (6 bases). V was pared by 1 base and J by 0 bases, with 14 bases between. The CDR3 length is 17 residues. Germline CDR1 reads SGHTA; CDR2 reads FQGNSA.

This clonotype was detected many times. DNA for the CDR3: TGCAGCGTTGAAGAACCATCCTACGAGCAGTACTTC. Translated: CSVEEPSYEQYF. The chain couples TRBV29-1 to TRBJ2-7, with unresolved D. CDR1 and CDR2 (germline): SQVTM, ANQGSEA. The CDR3 is made up of 12 amino acids. Trimming left V 0 bases short and J 1 base short, with 4 bases between.

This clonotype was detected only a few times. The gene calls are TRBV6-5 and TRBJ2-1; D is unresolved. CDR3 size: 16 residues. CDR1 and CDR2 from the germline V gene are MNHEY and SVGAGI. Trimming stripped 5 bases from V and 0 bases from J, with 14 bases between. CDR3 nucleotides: TGTGCCAGCAGTGTGCTGCGGACCAGCTCCTACAATGAGCAGTTCTTC. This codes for CASSVLRTSSYNEQFF.

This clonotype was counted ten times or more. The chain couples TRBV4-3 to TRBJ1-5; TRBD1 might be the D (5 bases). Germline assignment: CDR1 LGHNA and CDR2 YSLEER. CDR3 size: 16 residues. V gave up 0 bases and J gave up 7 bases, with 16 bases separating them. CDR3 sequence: CASSQDPGVKGQPQHF. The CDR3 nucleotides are TGCGCCAGCAGCCAAGATCCCGGGGTGAAGGGGCAGCCCCAGCATTTT.

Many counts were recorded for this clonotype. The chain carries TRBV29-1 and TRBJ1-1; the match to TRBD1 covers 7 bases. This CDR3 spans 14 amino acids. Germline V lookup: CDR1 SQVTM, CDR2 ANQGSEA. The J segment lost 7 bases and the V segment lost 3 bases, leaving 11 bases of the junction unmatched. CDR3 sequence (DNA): TGCAGCGTTGACGGCAGGGGGTATGTTGGTGAAGCTTTCTTT. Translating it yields CSVDGRGYVGEAFF.

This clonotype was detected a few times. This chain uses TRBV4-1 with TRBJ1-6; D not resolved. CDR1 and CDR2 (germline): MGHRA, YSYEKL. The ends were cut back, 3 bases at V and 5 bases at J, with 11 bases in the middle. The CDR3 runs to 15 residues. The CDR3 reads CASSQRQADNSPLHF. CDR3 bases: TGCGCCAGCAGCCAGAGGCAGGCGGATAATTCACCCCTCCACTTT.

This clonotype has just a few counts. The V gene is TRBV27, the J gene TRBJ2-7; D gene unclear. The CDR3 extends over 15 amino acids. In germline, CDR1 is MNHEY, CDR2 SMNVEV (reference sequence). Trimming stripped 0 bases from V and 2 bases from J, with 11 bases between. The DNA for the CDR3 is TGTGCCAGCAGTTTATCTGACGTAGGAACCTACGAGCAGTACTTC. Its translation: CASSLSDVGTYEQYF.

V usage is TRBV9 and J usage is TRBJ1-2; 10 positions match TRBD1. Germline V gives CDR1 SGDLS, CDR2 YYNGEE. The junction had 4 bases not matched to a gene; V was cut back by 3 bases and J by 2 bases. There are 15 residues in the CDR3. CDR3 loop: CASSADRGPNYGYTF. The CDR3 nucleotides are TGTGCCAGCAGCGCCGACAGGGGGCCCAACTATGGCTACACCTTC.

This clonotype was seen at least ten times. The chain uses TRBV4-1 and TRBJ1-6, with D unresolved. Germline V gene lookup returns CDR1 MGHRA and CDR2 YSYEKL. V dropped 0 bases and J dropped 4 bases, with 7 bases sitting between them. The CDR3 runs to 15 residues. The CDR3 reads CASSQDSQYNSPLHF. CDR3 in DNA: TGCGCCAGCAGCCAAGATAGTCAGTATAATTCACCCCTCCACTTT.

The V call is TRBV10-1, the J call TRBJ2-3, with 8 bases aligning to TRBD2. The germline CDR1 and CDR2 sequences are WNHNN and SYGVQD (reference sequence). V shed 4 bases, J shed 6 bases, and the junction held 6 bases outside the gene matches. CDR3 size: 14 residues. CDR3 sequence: CASSASSGVDTQYF. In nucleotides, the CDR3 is TGCGCCAGCAGTGCAAGTAGCGGGGTCGATACGCAGTATTTT.